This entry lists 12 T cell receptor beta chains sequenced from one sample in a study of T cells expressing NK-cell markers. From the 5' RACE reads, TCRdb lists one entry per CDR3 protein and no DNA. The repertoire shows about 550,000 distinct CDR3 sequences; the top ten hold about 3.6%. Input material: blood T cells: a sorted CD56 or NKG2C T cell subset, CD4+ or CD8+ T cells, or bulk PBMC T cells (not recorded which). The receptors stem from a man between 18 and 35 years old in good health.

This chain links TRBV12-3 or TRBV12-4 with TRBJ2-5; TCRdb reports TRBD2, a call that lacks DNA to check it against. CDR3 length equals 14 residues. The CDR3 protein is CASSRDSRRETQYF.

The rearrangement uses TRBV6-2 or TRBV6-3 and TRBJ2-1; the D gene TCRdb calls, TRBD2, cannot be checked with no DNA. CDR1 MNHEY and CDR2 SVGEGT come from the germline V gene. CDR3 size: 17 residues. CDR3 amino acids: CASSSLRSGRSYNEQFF.

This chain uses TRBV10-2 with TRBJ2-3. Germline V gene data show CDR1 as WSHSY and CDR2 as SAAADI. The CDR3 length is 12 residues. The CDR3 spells CASSFSKDTQYF.

The CDR3 is CASSRAGVETQYF. V is TRBV5-5 and J is TRBJ2-3; TCRdb gives TRBD2 as the D gene, but with no DNA this cannot be confirmed. CDR1 SGHKS and CDR2 YYEKEE come from the germline V gene (reference sequence). The CDR3 contains 13 residues. Full variable domain (outside the CDR3, taken from reference TRBV5-5 and TRBJ2-3): DAGVTQSPTHLIKTRGQQVTLRCSPISGHKSVSWYQQVLGQGPQFIFQYYEKEERGRGNFPDRFSARQFPNYSSELNVNALLLGDSALYLCASSRAGVETQYFGPGTRLTVL.

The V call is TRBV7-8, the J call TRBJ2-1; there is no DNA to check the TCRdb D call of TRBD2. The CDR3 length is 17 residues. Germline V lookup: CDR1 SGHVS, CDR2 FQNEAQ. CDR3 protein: CASSLAGLAGARYEQFF.

This chain's CDR3 is CAIRDRDDANTGELFF. This chain links TRBV10-3 with TRBJ2-2; checking the TCRdb D call of TRBD1 is not possible without DNA. This CDR3 has 16 amino acids. CDR1 is ENHRY and CDR2 is SYGVKD in the germline V gene.

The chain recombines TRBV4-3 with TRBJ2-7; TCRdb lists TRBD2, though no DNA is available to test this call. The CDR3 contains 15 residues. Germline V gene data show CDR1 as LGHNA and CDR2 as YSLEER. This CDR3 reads CASSQATRAGGEQYF.

The CDR3 loop reads CSVGVGTGPSSGANVLTF. The V and J genes are TRBV29-1 and TRBJ2-6; TCRdb names TRBD1, which stays unverified in the absence of DNA. This CDR3 is built from 18 residues. Germline V CDR1 and CDR2: SQVTM, ANQGSEA.

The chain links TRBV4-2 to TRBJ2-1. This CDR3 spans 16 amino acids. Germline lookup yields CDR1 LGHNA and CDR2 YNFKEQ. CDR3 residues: CASSQSDRGSYNEQFF.

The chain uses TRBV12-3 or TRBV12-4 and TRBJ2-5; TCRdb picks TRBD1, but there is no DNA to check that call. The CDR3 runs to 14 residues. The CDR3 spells CASSLRQGEETQYF.

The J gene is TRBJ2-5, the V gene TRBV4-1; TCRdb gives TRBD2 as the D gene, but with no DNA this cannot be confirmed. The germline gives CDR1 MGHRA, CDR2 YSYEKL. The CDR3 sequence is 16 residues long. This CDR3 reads CASSQDTSGLQETQYF.

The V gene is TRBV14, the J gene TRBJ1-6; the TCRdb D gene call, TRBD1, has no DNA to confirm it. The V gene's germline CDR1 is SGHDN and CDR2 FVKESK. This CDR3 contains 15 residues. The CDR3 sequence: CASSQQGTGNLALHF.